Listed below are T cell receptor beta chains from one sample, sequenced in a study of control samples from healthy donors and cancer patients. The repertoire was sequenced with immunoSEQ multiplex PCR; TCRdb's copy has only in-frame clones and lacks some. Counted here are under 200,000 clones, 91% occurring once; the ten biggest clones make up roughly 1.6%. The sequenced sample was blood. The receptor set was obtained from a woman younger than 45 in good health. CDR3s include the opening cysteine and the closing phenylalanine or tryptophan. D genes are given only for firm matches. Not every row has a clone size; where given, it reads once, few, many or a size class.

d_call	v_call	clone_size	j_call	cdr3_nt	cdr3_aa
TRBD1	TRBV23-1	-	TRBJ1-5	TGCGCCAGCAGTCCTATTACAGGGGCTGGAAGACAGCCCCAGCATTTT	CASSPITGAGRQPQHF
TRBD2	TRBV5-6	-	TRBJ2-3	TGTGCCAGCAGCTTGGGACTAGCGGGGCCTAGCACAGATACGCAGTATTTT	CASSLGLAGPSTDTQYF
TRBD1	TRBV19	-	TRBJ1-5	TGTGCCAGTAGGGGCGGGGACAGGGGCAATCAGCCCCAGCATTTT	CASRGGDRGNQPQHF
-	TRBV6-4	-	TRBJ2-2	TGTGCCAGCAGTGTTAGCGGCACCGGGGAGCTGTTTTTT	CASSVSGTGELFF
-	TRBV5-5	-	TRBJ2-5	TGTGCCAGCAGCTTCGACAACCCCCAAGAGACCCAGTACTTC	CASSFDNPQETQYF
TRBD1	TRBV7-2	-	TRBJ1-4	TGTGCCAGCAGCTTAGGAGGGGGCGGTGGGGAAAAACTGTTTTTT	CASSLGGGGGEKLFF
TRBD1	TRBV6-2/TRBV6-3	-	TRBJ1-2	TGTGCCAGCAGTTCGCCGGGACAGGGTCACTATGGCTACACCTTC	CASSSPGQGHYGYTF
-	TRBV6-2/TRBV6-3	-	TRBJ1-1	TGTGCCAGCAGTTACAGGGGGATAGGTACTGAAGCTTTCTTT	CASSYRGIGTEAFF
TRBD1	TRBV6-5	few	TRBJ2-1	TGTGCCAGCAGTCCGGGACAGGGGGCCAATGAGCAGTTCTTC	CASSPGQGANEQFF
TRBD2	TRBV19	-	TRBJ2-5	TGTGCCAGTAGGTATACTAGCGGGAGTTCAGAGACCCAGTACTTC	CASRYTSGSSETQYF
-	TRBV2	-	TRBJ2-7	TGTGCCAGCAGTTCGCCCGGGACATACTACGAGCAGTACTTC	CASSSPGTYYEQYF
-	TRBV5-1	-	TRBJ1-5	TGCGCCAGCAGCTTGGGAGGGTACAGCAATCAGCCCCAGCATTTT	CASSLGGYSNQPQHF
TRBD1	TRBV19	-	TRBJ2-2	TGTGCCAGTAGGGAAAGGGGGCGGACCGGGGAGCTGTTTTTT	CASRERGRTGELFF
TRBD1	TRBV3-1/TRBV3-2	-	TRBJ1-1	TGTGCCAGCAGACGCGACAGGGACACTGAAGCTTTCTTT	CASRRDRDTEAFF
TRBD1	TRBV7-2	once	TRBJ2-5	TGTGCCAGCAGCTTAGGGCCGGACAGGGGGGGAAAGACCCAGTACTTC	CASSLGPDRGGKTQYF
TRBD2	TRBV6-1	-	TRBJ2-3	TGTGCCAGCAGTGATAGCGGGGGCCCAGATACGCAGTATTTT	CASSDSGGPDTQYF
TRBD2	TRBV7-9	-	TRBJ2-7	TGTGCCAGCAGCTGGGGACTAGACTACGAGCAGTACTTC	CASSWGLDYEQYF
-	TRBV7-9	-	TRBJ2-5	TGTGCCAGCAGCTTAAACCAAGAGACCCAGTACTTC	CASSLNQETQYF
TRBD1	TRBV2	-	TRBJ2-7	TGTGCCAGCAGAGGGACAGGGAGTTTCTACGAGCAGTACTTC	CASRGTGSFYEQYF
TRBD2	TRBV6-5	once	TRBJ2-7	TGTGCCAGCAGCGCCGGGACTACCTACGAGCAGTACTTC	CASSAGTTYEQYF
TRBD1	TRBV28	-	TRBJ1-1	TGTGCCAGCAGTTTCCCAGGGGGCGGGAACACTGAAGCTTTCTTT	CASSFPGGGNTEAFF
-	TRBV18	-	TRBJ1-5	TGTGCCAGCTCACAGGGGGGTAGCAATCAGCCCCAGCATTTT	CASSQGGSNQPQHF
-	TRBV4-1	-	TRBJ1-6	TGCGCCAGCAGCCGAGAGGGTAATTCACCCCTCCACTTT	CASSREGNSPLHF
TRBD1	TRBV2	-	TRBJ1-5	TGTGCCAGCAGTGAAGCGCTTCGGACAGGGGGCAATCAGCCCCAGCATTTT	CASSEALRTGGNQPQHF
-	TRBV7-9	-	TRBJ2-1	TGTGCCAGCAGCTTACCCGGGACAGAGCAGTTCTTC	CASSLPGTEQFF
-	TRBV5-1	-	TRBJ2-3	TGCGCCAGCAGCTTCCAGGACCTCACAGATACGCAGTATTTT	CASSFQDLTDTQYF
-	TRBV6-2/TRBV6-3	-	TRBJ1-5	TGTGCCAGCAGTTACTTGGGGGGCCCTCAGCCCCAGCATTTT	CASSYLGGPQPQHF
-	TRBV7-2	-	TRBJ1-1	TGTGCCAGCAGCTTAGGGCAGCACACTGAAGCTTTCTTT	CASSLGQHTEAFF
TRBD1	TRBV10-2	-	TRBJ2-1	TGCGCCAGCAGTGGCGGGACAGGGTATTACAATGAGCAGTTCTTC	CASSGGTGYYNEQFF
TRBD1	TRBV28	-	TRBJ2-7	TGTGCCAGCAGTTTATTTGGGACAGGGGGGTACGAGCAGTACTTC	CASSLFGTGGYEQYF
-	TRBV6-5	-	TRBJ2-7	TGTGCCAGCAGACGCGGGGGCCAATCCTACGAGCAGTACTTC	CASRRGGQSYEQYF
-	TRBV29-1	-	TRBJ2-5	TGCAGCGTCGCCCGGGCTCAAGAGACCCAGTACTTC	CSVARAQETQYF
-	TRBV18	-	TRBJ1-4	TGTGCCAGCTCACCAGGGGTCACTAATGAAAAACTGTTTTTT	CASSPGVTNEKLFF
TRBD1	TRBV14	-	TRBJ1-4	TGTGCCAGCAGCCAAGATTTAGGACAGGGGGCCGGAGAAAAACTGTTTTTT	CASSQDLGQGAGEKLFF
-	TRBV21-1	-	TRBJ1-2	TGTGCCAGCAGGGGACGGTATGGCTACACCTTC	CASRGRYGYTF
TRBD2	TRBV5-4	-	TRBJ2-3	TGTGCCAGCAGCTGGACTAGCGGGGGCAGCACAGATACGCAGTATTTT	CASSWTSGGSTDTQYF
TRBD1	TRBV5-1	-	TRBJ2-5	TGCGCCAGCAGCTTTCCCGGGACAGGGGAAGAGACCCAGTACTTC	CASSFPGTGEETQYF
-	TRBV21-1	-	TRBJ2-7	TGTGCCAGCAGCAAGGACAGGACCTACGAGCAGTACTTC	CASSKDRTYEQYF
-	TRBV15	-	TRBJ1-2	TGTGCCACCAGCAGAGATCGGGGCGCTAACTATGGCTACACCTTC	CATSRDRGANYGYTF
-	TRBV7-9	-	TRBJ1-1	TGTGCCAGCAGCTTAGCGGGAAACATGAACACTGAAGCTTTCTTT	CASSLAGNMNTEAFF
-	TRBV5-6	-	TRBJ2-5	TGTGCCAGCAGCTTGGTGGCAGAAGAGACCCAGTACTTC	CASSLVAEETQYF
-	TRBV7-7	-	TRBJ2-1	TGTGCTAGCAGCTTAGCCCCCACCTCCTACAATGAGCAGTTCTTC	CASSLAPTSYNEQFF
TRBD1	TRBV28	-	TRBJ1-4	TGTGCCAGCAGTTCCCCCCAGGGGGCCGGGGAAAAACTGTTTTTT	CASSSPQGAGEKLFF
-	TRBV4-3	-	TRBJ2-7	TGCGCCAGCAGCCAAGACTTTCAGGGGAACTACGAGCAGTACTTC	CASSQDFQGNYEQYF
-	TRBV11-3	-	TRBJ2-3	TGTGCCAGCAGCTTCAGCACAGATACGCAGTATTTT	CASSFSTDTQYF
-	TRBV25-1	-	TRBJ1-2	TGTGCCAGCAGTGAATTTGGACGGAACGAGAACTATGGCTACACCTTC	CASSEFGRNENYGYTF
TRBD1	TRBV11-1	-	TRBJ2-7	TGTGCCAGCAGCTATCGACAGGGGACCTACGAGCAGTACTTC	CASSYRQGTYEQYF
-	TRBV29-1	-	TRBJ2-7	TGCAGCGTTGGGTCACTAGACTCCTACGAGCAGTACTTC	CSVGSLDSYEQYF
-	TRBV11-3	-	TRBJ1-2	TGTGCCAGCAGCTTAGGGGACGGCTATGGCTACACCTTC	CASSLGDGYGYTF